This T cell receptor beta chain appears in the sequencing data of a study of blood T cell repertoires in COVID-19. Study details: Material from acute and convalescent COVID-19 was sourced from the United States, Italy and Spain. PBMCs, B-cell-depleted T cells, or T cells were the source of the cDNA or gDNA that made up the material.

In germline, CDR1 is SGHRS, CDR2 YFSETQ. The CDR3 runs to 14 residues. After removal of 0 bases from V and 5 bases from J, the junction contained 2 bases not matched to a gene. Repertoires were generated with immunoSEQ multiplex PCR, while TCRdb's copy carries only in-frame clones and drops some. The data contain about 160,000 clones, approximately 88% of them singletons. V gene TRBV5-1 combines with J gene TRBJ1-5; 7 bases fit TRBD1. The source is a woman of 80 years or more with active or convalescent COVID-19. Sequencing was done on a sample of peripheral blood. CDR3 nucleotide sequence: TGCGCCAGCAGCTTGGAAGGGGGCGATCAGCCCCAGCATTTT. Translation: CASSLEGGDQPQHF.